Detailed here is one T cell receptor beta chain. Data came from immunoSEQ multiplex PCR; TCRdb stores just in-frame clones and leaves some out. The sample contains 120,000 or so clones, over 75% of which appear only once. Germline V CDR1 and CDR2: GTSNPN, SVGIG (reference sequence). CDR3 length equals 13 residues. The V end was cut by 3 bases, the J end by 9 bases, with 12 bases between. This sample was included in a study of blood T cell repertoires in COVID-19. The clonotype was recovered from a man aged 45-65 years with acute or convalescent COVID-19. The chain recombines TRBV30 with TRBJ1-6; D is perhaps TRBD1 (6 bases). Sequencing was done on a sample of peripheral blood. CDR3 in amino acids: CAWRKGVGSPLHF. DNA for the CDR3: TGTGCCTGGAGAAAGGGGGTTGGTTCACCCCTCCACTTT.